Listed below are T cell receptor beta chains from one sample, sequenced in a study of blood T cell repertoires in COVID-19. The table came from immunoSEQ multiplex PCR; TCRdb's copy has only in-frame clones and leaves some out. This table has approximately 280,000 clones, 70% to 90% appearing once. What was sequenced was PBMCs or T cells enriched from blood (not recorded which). Source of these receptors: a woman between 40 and 50 years old who had recovered from COVID-19. Each CDR3 is given with its conserved first and last residue. A D gene is named only where the DNA matches it firmly. The size of a clone is reported for some rows only, either as once, few or many, or as a class for expanded clones.

v_call	clone_size	d_call	j_call	cdr3_length	cdr3_aa	cdr3_nt
TRBV4-2	-	-	TRBJ1-3	16	CASSQDQGLSGNTIYF	TGTGCCAGCAGCCAAGATCAGGGTCTCTCTGGAAACACCATATATTTT
TRBV5-1	-	TRBD1	TRBJ2-7	12	CASSTTGAEQYF	TGCGCCAGCAGCACGACAGGGGCTGAGCAGTACTTC
TRBV7-2	-	-	TRBJ2-7	14	CASSFGGDPYEQYF	TGTGCCAGCAGCTTTGGAGGGGATCCCTACGAGCAGTACTTC
TRBV2	-	-	TRBJ1-3	15	CASSETRQGRNTIYF	TGTGCCAGCAGTGAAACTCGGCAGGGCAGAAACACCATATATTTT
TRBV5-1	-	TRBD2	TRBJ2-7	17	CASSFLSSGSLPYEQYF	TGCGCCAGCAGCTTTTTGTCTAGCGGGAGTTTACCCTACGAGCAGTACTTC
TRBV21-1	-	-	TRBJ2-1	15	CASSKGGGSWIEQFF	TGTGCCAGCAGCAAGGGAGGCGGGAGTTGGATTGAGCAGTTCTTC
TRBV7-2	-	TRBD1	TRBJ2-1	15	CASSLKPGGPNEQFF	TGTGCCAGCAGCTTAAAGCCAGGGGGCCCGAATGAGCAGTTCTTC
TRBV2	-	-	TRBJ2-2	15	CASSRVFGNTGELFF	TGTGCCAGCAGCCGGGTCTTCGGGAACACCGGGGAGCTGTTTTTT
TRBV10-1	-	TRBD1	TRBJ2-5	15	CASSYGQGAYETQYF	TGCGCCAGCAGTTACGGACAGGGGGCGTATGAGACCCAGTACTTC
TRBV19	once	-	TRBJ2-3	12	CASLSRTDTQYF	TGTGCCAGTCTTAGCCGCACAGATACGCAGTATTTT
TRBV5-1	-	TRBD1	TRBJ1-2	14	CASSLSAGGMGYTF	TGCGCCAGCAGCTTGTCCGCAGGGGGCATGGGCTACACCTTC
TRBV28	-	TRBD1	TRBJ2-1	15	CASSDSGTGPNEQFF	TGTGCCAGCAGTGACTCCGGGACAGGGCCCAATGAGCAGTTCTTC
TRBV15	few	TRBD2	TRBJ2-7	15	CATSRVLAGADEQYF	TGTGCCACCAGCAGAGTTCTAGCGGGAGCCGACGAGCAGTACTTC
TRBV19	-	TRBD1	TRBJ2-7	16	CASSTLRGTGLSEQYF	TGTGCCAGTAGTACCCTCCGAGGGACAGGGTTGTCCGAGCAGTACTTC
TRBV18	once	TRBD1	TRBJ1-5	17	CASSSRAGTGSEQPQHF	TGTGCCAGCTCATCACGTGCCGGGACAGGGTCTGAGCAGCCCCAGCATTTT
TRBV30	few	-	TRBJ2-1	13	CAWRGLNYNEQFF	TGTGCCTGGAGGGGACTGAATTACAATGAGCAGTTCTTC
TRBV27	once	TRBD2	TRBJ2-1	15	CASSSETSGYNEQFF	TGTGCCAGCAGTTCGGAGACTAGCGGATACAATGAGCAGTTCTTC
TRBV9	-	TRBD2	TRBJ2-5	16	CASSVGYAGEGETQYF	TGTGCCAGCAGCGTAGGTTATGCGGGAGAGGGAGAGACCCAGTACTTC
TRBV2	few	TRBD2	TRBJ2-3	17	CASSEGLAGGSTDTQYF	TGTGCCAGCAGTGAAGGACTAGCGGGAGGTAGCACAGATACGCAGTATTTT
TRBV28	-	-	TRBJ2-1	12	CASRPKTREQFF	TGTGCCAGCAGACCTAAAACCCGTGAGCAGTTCTTC
TRBV10-2	-	-	TRBJ2-5	12	CASSVQGETQYF	TGCGCCAGCAGTGTCCAGGGTGAGACCCAGTACTTC
TRBV18	-	-	TRBJ1-1	13	CASSPLRDREAFF	TGTGCCAGCTCACCATTGAGGGATCGGGAAGCTTTCTTT
TRBV9	-	TRBD2	TRBJ2-7	14	CASSEGGLAHEQYF	TGTGCCAGCAGCGAGGGAGGACTAGCCCACGAGCAGTACTTC
TRBV28	-	TRBD1	TRBJ1-6	15	CASSLSQGADSPLHF	TGTGCCAGCAGTTTATCCCAGGGGGCTGATTCACCCCTCCACTTT
TRBV5-1	-	TRBD1	TRBJ1-2	14	CASSPGTASYGYTF	TGCGCCAGCAGCCCGGGGACAGCGAGCTATGGCTACACCTTC
TRBV7-9	-	-	TRBJ2-3	15	CASSLGSSSTDTQYF	TGTGCCAGCAGCTTAGGTTCTTCTAGCACAGATACGCAGTATTTT
TRBV30	few	-	TRBJ1-2	13	CAWSFDGAGGYTF	TGTGCCTGGAGTTTTGACGGCGCGGGTGGCTACACCTTC
TRBV2	-	-	TRBJ2-3	15	CASSRQSPKVDTQYF	TGTGCCAGCAGTAGACAGTCCCCCAAGGTGGATACGCAGTATTTT
TRBV2	few	-	TRBJ1-5	13	CATKTLNNQPQHF	TGTGCCACCAAAACTCTGAACAATCAGCCCCAGCATTTT
TRBV4-2	-	TRBD2	TRBJ2-7	15	CASSLTSGNSYEQYF	TGTGCCAGCAGCCTGACTAGCGGGAACTCCTACGAGCAGTACTTC
TRBV4-1	-	TRBD1	TRBJ2-3	16	CASKGVGDRYTDTQYF	TGCGCCAGCAAAGGGGTGGGGGACAGATACACAGATACGCAGTATTTT
TRBV4-3	once	TRBD2	TRBJ2-4	15	CASSQGRATKNIQYF	TGCGCCAGCAGCCAGGGGAGGGCGACCAAAAACATTCAGTACTTC
TRBV2	-	-	TRBJ2-1	16	CASSVPKGGQKNEQFF	TGTGCCAGCAGTGTCCCAAAGGGGGGACAGAAGAATGAGCAGTTCTTC
TRBV7-2	-	-	TRBJ2-2	15	CASSLLTRADGELFF	TGTGCCAGCAGCTTATTGACCAGGGCCGACGGGGAGCTGTTTTTT
TRBV6-5	-	-	TRBJ2-1	12	CASSSRADEQFF	TGTGCCAGCAGTTCCAGGGCCGATGAGCAGTTCTTC
TRBV2	-	TRBD1	TRBJ1-5	13	CASSEQGGQPQHF	TGTGCCAGCAGTGAACAGGGGGGTCAGCCCCAGCATTTT
TRBV28	few	-	TRBJ1-4	14	CASSFSNQNEKLFF	TGTGCCAGCAGTTTCTCCAACCAGAATGAAAAACTGTTTTTT
TRBV5-1	once	TRBD2	TRBJ2-7	13	CASSLERGSEQYF	TGCGCCAGCAGCTTGGAGCGGGGTTCCGAGCAGTACTTC
TRBV15	-	-	TRBJ1-4	20	CATSRERLGRGIATNEKLFF	TGTGCCACCAGCAGAGAGAGATTGGGCAGGGGCATTGCAACTAATGAAAAACTGTTTTTT
TRBV7-2	-	-	TRBJ1-1	13	CASSSDRFSEAFF	TGTGCCAGCAGCTCCGACAGGTTCTCTGAAGCTTTCTTT
TRBV6-5	-	-	TRBJ2-7	14	CASSYSSGAYEQYF	TGTGCCAGCAGTTACTCTTCCGGAGCCTACGAGCAGTACTTC